The sample holds one count of the clone carrying this TCR beta chain. Profiled with immunoSEQ multiplex PCR; TCRdb holds only in-frame clones, not every one. The sample comprises 300,000 to 350,000 clones, about 92% of which are singletons, and 3% to 4.5% rests with the top ten. This sample was taken from a study of blood T cell repertoires in COVID-19. Study details: Acute-phase and convalescent COVID-19 samples originated in the United States, Italy and Spain.

The CDR3 has 14 residues. The germline gives CDR1 SGHRS, CDR2 YFSETQ. The V gene lost 4 bases and the J gene lost 2 bases, with 11 bases spanning the gap. The J gene is TRBJ2-3, the V gene TRBV5-1, with D perhaps matching TRBD1 (7 bases). This TCR came from an older woman with COVID-19, enrolled during active disease. The sequencing input was peripheral blood. The CDR3 region is CASSQGDFTDTQYF. The CDR3 DNA is TGCGCCAGCAGCCAGGGGGACTTCACAGATACGCAGTATTTT.